Below are 2 T cell receptor beta chains sequenced from a single sample in a study of T cell changes during pregnancy in multiple sclerosis (dated by TCRdb to the late 2010s). The library was obtained by the immunoSEQ multiplex PCR assay. TCRdb stores this immuneACCESS table with in-frame sequences only. Part of the clones is absent; in the studies checked, under half of the shortfall reflects unresolved V genes, and no reason is known for the rest. A total of approximately 110,000 clones appear in this sample, approximately 89% of them only once. Around 3.2% of the sample is in the top ten clones. The material sequenced was peripheral blood, taken after pregnancy. The receptors stem from a female donor with multiple sclerosis, enrolled in a pregnancy study.

This clone was seen a handful of times. This sequence joins TRBV29-1 and TRBJ2-2; D is possibly TRBD1 (5 bases). Trimming shortened V by 7 bases and J by 6 bases, and 12 bases separated the two germline ends. The CDR3 is 12 amino acids. CDR1 is SQVTM and CDR2 is ANQGSEA in the germline V gene. Here the CDR3 reads CSGSEQAGELFF. The CDR3 DNA reads as TGCAGCGGTTCAGAACAGGCCGGGGAGCTGTTTTTT.

V is TRBV29-1 and J is TRBJ1-1, with D tentatively TRBD1 (5 bases). CDR1 is SQVTM, CDR2 ANQGSEA, per germline. The CDR3 length is 14 residues. V lost 1 base and J 3 bases, leaving 12 bases between the germline ends. This CDR3 reads CSVEVGAGDTEAFF. The CDR3 nucleotides are TGCAGCGTTGAAGTAGGGGCGGGGGACACTGAAGCTTTCTTT.